Detailed here is one T cell receptor beta chain. The ends were cut back, 2 bases at V and 4 bases at J, with 11 bases in the middle. This CDR3 is built from 15 residues. Germline CDR1 is LNHDA and CDR2 is SQIVND (reference sequence). This sample was included in a study of cytomegalovirus exposure and HLA in healthy donors. The PCR made use of 60 Vbeta and 13 Jbeta primers. Only in-frame clones appear in the TCRdb table, and some are missing; sequencing was by immunoSEQ multiplex PCR. The sample contains about 150,000 clones, about four fifths of which appear only once. Specimen: PBMCs. The genes are TRBV19 and TRBJ2-2; the D gene is possibly TRBD1 (5 bases). The TCR originated in a man between 18 and 35 years old in good health and CMV-seronegative. Here the CDR3 DNA reads TGTGCCAGTAGTATAAGCAGACAGTTCACCGGGGAGCTGTTTTTT. As protein: CASSISRQFTGELFF.